Listed below are T cell receptor beta chains from one sample, sequenced in a study of CD8 T cells in ankylosing spondylitis. TCRdb re-called the 5' RACE reads through MiXCR, storing one row per CDR3 protein. The data hold around 340,000 distinct CDR3 sequences, with roughly 20% observed a single time. Sequencing used blood, either unsorted or a sorted T cell fraction (not recorded which). The receptors derive from a male donor with ankylosing spondylitis or in good health (not recorded which). The CDR3 runs from the conserved cysteine through the conserved F or W. Fields, in order: D gene, clone size, V gene, J gene, CDR3 protein. D genes are given only for firm matches. Expanded clones get a size class; other rows say once, few or many, or leave the size out.

TRBD1	.	TRBV4-1	TRBJ2-7	CASSPGTGADYEQYF
.	few	TRBV9	TRBJ2-2	CASSSTGTDRELFF
.	.	TRBV4-1	TRBJ2-3	CASSQPPGLYF
.	.	TRBV9	TRBJ2-7	CASSGGGGPTYEQYF
.	many	TRBV6-4	TRBJ2-3	CASSDGHTDTQYF
TRBD1	few	TRBV11-2	TRBJ2-1	CASSADRGEQFF
.	.	TRBV29-1	TRBJ1-2	CSVVDPDGYGYTF
TRBD1	.	TRBV4-1	TRBJ1-5	CASSQGGQGAQPQHF
.	few	TRBV3-1	TRBJ2-7	CASSLSQAHSYEQYF
.	.	TRBV7-9	TRBJ2-2	CASSLTGAETGELFF
TRBD2	few	TRBV29-1	TRBJ2-1	CSVEGLKLSEQFF
.	few	TRBV10-3	TRBJ2-6	CAISGGLGANVLTF
.	.	TRBV5-4	TRBJ2-7	CASSLDRRVYEQYF
TRBD1	once	TRBV6-1	TRBJ1-2	CASTSRGTANYGYTF
TRBD1	few	TRBV5-6	TRBJ2-7	CASSFATGDEQYF
.	.	TRBV28	TRBJ1-5	CASSFTRTGQPQHF
.	few	TRBV12-3/TRBV12-4	TRBJ2-3	CASIPLDGGSDTQYF
.	.	TRBV19	TRBJ2-2	CASSIDLLPTGELFF
TRBD1	once	TRBV20-1	TRBJ2-3	CSAFPGTAHSGTQYF
.	.	TRBV5-1	TRBJ2-1	CASSLGRPRDFSYNEQFF
.	few	TRBV4-1	TRBJ2-3	CASSQDASAQYF
.	.	TRBV7-9	TRBJ2-1	CASSPDSEYEQFF
.	.	TRBV12-3/TRBV12-4	TRBJ2-3	CASKDADTQYF
TRBD1	.	TRBV12-3/TRBV12-4	TRBJ2-1	CASSFAGTGNEQFF
.	many	TRBV6-5	TRBJ2-7	CASSYSGQGAYEQYF
.	.	TRBV7-7	TRBJ2-1	CASSLVATGDHNEQFF
TRBD2	.	TRBV28	TRBJ2-3	CASSSRLAAGTDTQYF
.	.	TRBV14	TRBJ1-6	CASSQDLSRNSPLHF
TRBD2	.	TRBV20-1	TRBJ2-1	CSADPTSGGPYNEQFF
TRBD1	few	TRBV27	TRBJ2-7	CASSSQGVVYEQYF
TRBD2	.	TRBV24-1	TRBJ2-3	CATSDRTSRADTQYF
.	.	TRBV7-8	TRBJ2-7	CASSPDDYEQYF
.	.	TRBV9	TRBJ2-3	CASSVGVEQYF
TRBD1	.	TRBV11-2	TRBJ2-7	CASTSYRGIYEQYF
TRBD1	few	TRBV12-3/TRBV12-4	TRBJ1-2	CASSLWTGGPSYGYTF
.	.	TRBV15	TRBJ2-7	CATSSENYEQYF
TRBD2	.	TRBV12-3/TRBV12-4	TRBJ2-7	CASSPTSGPREQYF
.	.	TRBV6-1	TRBJ1-6	CASRYQSWNSPLHF
.	.	TRBV20-1	TRBJ2-7	CSARDLQGSLHYEQYF
TRBD2	.	TRBV29-1	TRBJ2-3	CSVGWVAGTSDTQYF
.	many	TRBV12-3/TRBV12-4	TRBJ2-3	CASSAGGVSTDTQYF
.	.	TRBV7-9	TRBJ2-7	CASSSWTDYEQYF
TRBD2	few	TRBV12-3/TRBV12-4	TRBJ2-3	CASSRTRGADTQYF
.	few	TRBV20-1	TRBJ2-7	CSASVSLGPYEQYF
.	.	TRBV18	TRBJ2-2	CASSPQGLYTGELFF
TRBD2	few	TRBV28	TRBJ2-3	CASSQTSGGNPGTQYF
.	.	TRBV10-3	TRBJ2-2	CAIKEDPNTGELFF
.	few	TRBV7-9	TRBJ2-1	CASSLGVGVSYNEQFF
TRBD1	few	TRBV4-2	TRBJ2-1	CASSQEAGGSYNEQFF
.	.	TRBV20-1	TRBJ2-3	CSAGIRGPTDTQYF